A selection of T cell receptor beta chains follows, all from one sample in a study of type 1 regulatory T cells. TCRdb reprocessed the reads via MiXCR and lists one record per CDR3 protein. The profile shows over 90,000 distinct CDR3 sequences, roughly 30% of them singletons. Sequenced: CD4+ T cells, either the whole sample or a sorted fraction (not recorded which). Receptors were obtained from a human donor in good health. CDR3s include the opening cysteine and the closing phenylalanine or tryptophan. The D gene is left open where the match is weak. For some rows the clone size is stated as once, few or many, or as a class when expanded; others skip it.

J gene	V gene	clone size	D gene	CDR3 DNA	CDR3 protein
TRBJ1-2	TRBV7-3	few	TRBD1	TGTGCCAGCAGCAGAGCCCCGGGACAGGGAGACTATGGCTACACCTTC	CASSRAPGQGDYGYTF
TRBJ1-1	TRBV20-1	few	TRBD1	TGCAGTGCTAGAGAAGGGACAGGGCAAGTGAACACTGAAGCTTTCTTT	CSAREGTGQVNTEAFF
TRBJ2-5	TRBV6-5	.	TRBD2	TGTGCCAGCAGCCCAACTAGCGGCGGACAAGAGACCCAGTACTTC	CASSPTSGGQETQYF
TRBJ1-1	TRBV3-1	.	.	TGTGCCAGCGCCAGGAACACTGAAGCTTTCTTT	CASARNTEAFF
TRBJ2-5	TRBV3-1	few	.	TGTGCCAGCAGCCAAGCCCTAGGAGAGACCCAGTACTTC	CASSQALGETQYF
TRBJ2-7	TRBV6-6	.	TRBD1	TGTGCCAGCACCCCGGGACAGGCCAGCACCTACGAGCAGTACTTC	CASTPGQASTYEQYF
TRBJ2-5	TRBV4-2	few	.	TGTGCCAGCAGCCAAGAGATCGCCAGGGGAGGAGAGACCCAGTACTTC	CASSQEIARGGETQYF
TRBJ1-1	TRBV5-1	.	TRBD1	TGCGCCAGCAGCACCCAACAGGGGGTCGGCACTGAAGCTTTCTTT	CASSTQQGVGTEAFF
TRBJ1-2	TRBV20-1	.	.	TGCAGTGCTAGAGTGGCTGATCGTGGCTATGGCTACACCTTC	CSARVADRGYGYTF
TRBJ2-2	TRBV24-1	.	.	TGTGCCACCAGTGGCCGGCTGGGGACCGGGGGGCTGTTTTTT	CATSGRLGTGGLFF
TRBJ2-5	TRBV7-2	.	.	TGTGCCAGCAGGCCTAGCTCCCAAGAGACCCAGTACTTC	CASRPSSQETQYF
TRBJ2-7	TRBV28	few	.	TGTGCCAGCAGTCTGGTAGAAACCGAGCAGTACTTC	CASSLVETEQYF
TRBJ2-6	TRBV7-8	few	.	TGTGCCAGCAGCTACAGGCAGGGGCCTGGGGCCAACGTCCTGACTTTC	CASSYRQGPGANVLTF
TRBJ2-7	TRBV20-1	few	.	TGCAGTGCTAGTCAGGGAAGGGGGAGCGACGAGCAGTACTTC	CSASQGRGSDEQYF
TRBJ2-3	TRBV7-2	.	TRBD2	TGTGCCAGCAGCCCCGGGACTAGCGGGAGGGTGGCGGATACGCAGTATTTT	CASSPGTSGRVADTQYF
TRBJ2-1	TRBV29-1	.	.	TGCAGCGTCGGTGGGAGTGATGCCCATGAGCAGTTCTTC	CSVGGSDAHEQFF
TRBJ2-2	TRBV5-4	.	TRBD1	TGTGCCAGCAGCCCCAGGACAGGGGGGCTGATCACCGGGGAGCTGTTTTTT	CASSPRTGGLITGELFF
TRBJ1-2	TRBV6-1	.	.	TGTGCCAGCAGTGAAGCGCCGGCCACGGGCCCCATTTATGGCTACACCTTC	CASSEAPATGPIYGYTF
TRBJ2-1	TRBV5-1	.	.	TGCGCCAGCAGCTTGGTAGGTGGGTATGTCGGTTACAATGAGCAGTTCTTC	CASSLVGGYVGYNEQFF
TRBJ2-7	TRBV7-8	.	.	TGTGCCAGCAGCTCCGGGACGGTGACCTACGAGCAGTACTTC	CASSSGTVTYEQYF
TRBJ2-1	TRBV10-3	.	TRBD2	TGTGCCACCGGGGAGCGGGAGGGGAATGAGCAGTTCTTC	CATGEREGNEQFF
TRBJ1-6	TRBV7-2	few	.	TGTGCCAGCAGCGCCCGATGGCAGACACCCTCCTATAATTCACCCCTCCACTTT	CASSARWQTPSYNSPLHF
TRBJ1-1	TRBV6-1	few	TRBD1	TGTGCCAGCAAGACAGGGGTCATGAACACTGAAGCTTTCTTT	CASKTGVMNTEAFF
TRBJ1-5	TRBV6-5	.	.	TGTGCCAGCAGATTACAGGGAGGTCAGCCCCAGCATTTT	CASRLQGGQPQHF
TRBJ2-2	TRBV7-9	.	.	TGTGCCAGCAGCTTCGGGCGGGACACCGGGGAGCTGTTTTTT	CASSFGRDTGELFF
TRBJ2-1	TRBV4-1	.	.	TGCGCCAGCAGCCAAGGTGATTACTACAATGAGCAGTTCTTC	CASSQGDYYNEQFF
TRBJ2-5	TRBV6-5	.	.	TGTGCCAGCACCCCCGAGGGGCGGCAAGAGACCCAGTACTTC	CASTPEGRQETQYF
TRBJ2-7	TRBV29-1	many	TRBD2	TGCAGCGTTGGTGCGGGGGGTAAAGCCTACGAGCAGTACTTC	CSVGAGGKAYEQYF
TRBJ2-5	TRBV25-1	many	.	TGTGCCAGTAGAACAGGGTCGGTGAAGACCCAGTACTTC	CASRTGSVKTQYF
TRBJ1-1	TRBV20-1	.	TRBD1	TGCAGTGCTCCGGGACAGGGGCCGAAGAACACTGAAGCTTTCTTT	CSAPGQGPKNTEAFF
TRBJ2-2	TRBV28	.	TRBD2	TGTGCCAGCAGTACTAGCGGGAGACGGGACACCGGGGAGCTGTTTTTT	CASSTSGRRDTGELFF
TRBJ2-1	TRBV7-2	few	.	TGTGCCAGCAGCCCTGGGACCAACCAGCAGTTCTTC	CASSPGTNQQFF
TRBJ2-2	TRBV9	.	TRBD2	TGTGCCAGCAGCGCTCGCGGACTAGCGGGCGTACTTGGGAACACCGGGGAGCTGTTTTTT	CASSARGLAGVLGNTGELFF
TRBJ2-5	TRBV7-3	few	.	TGTGCCAGCAGCCGGGGCGCACCTCAAGAGACCCAGTACTTC	CASSRGAPQETQYF
TRBJ2-7	TRBV5-1	.	TRBD1	TGCGCCAGCAGCTTGGAGGCAGGGGGCGACGAGCAGTACTTC	CASSLEAGGDEQYF
TRBJ2-5	TRBV20-1	.	.	TGCAGTGCTAGCCGGCAGCGCGAGAACCAGTACTTC	CSASRQRENQYF
TRBJ2-7	TRBV6-2/TRBV6-3	.	.	TGTGCCAGCAGTCAAGACGGCGGTGAGCAGTACTTC	CASSQDGGEQYF
TRBJ1-1	TRBV20-1	.	TRBD1	TGCAGTGCTGGTGGGACAGGTGGGAACACTGAAGCTTTCTTT	CSAGGTGGNTEAFF
TRBJ2-7	TRBV19	.	.	TGTGCCAGTAGTCCTGATGGCAGGGTACCTTACTACGAGCAGTACTTC	CASSPDGRVPYYEQYF
TRBJ2-3	TRBV6-1	.	TRBD1	TGTGCCAGCAGTGAGAGACAGGGGCCTAGCACAGATACGCAGTATTTT	CASSERQGPSTDTQYF
TRBJ1-5	TRBV19	few	.	TGTGCCAGTAGTGGAGACCGGGACACCGATCAGCCCCAGCATTTT	CASSGDRDTDQPQHF
TRBJ2-5	TRBV29-1	few	.	TGCAGCGGCGGACAGATCCAAGAGACCCAGTACTTC	CSGGQIQETQYF
TRBJ2-7	TRBV5-1	few	.	TGCGCCAGCAGAGCGGATGCGGGAACCTACGAGCAGTACTTC	CASRADAGTYEQYF
TRBJ2-4	TRBV20-1	.	.	TGCAGTGCTAGACCTCGGACAGCCCCAGACATTCAGTACTTC	CSARPRTAPDIQYF
TRBJ1-6	TRBV12-3/TRBV12-4	.	TRBD1	TGTGCCAGCAGCCGAGGACAGGGGGCGCGTCATTCACCCCTCCACTTT	CASSRGQGARHSPLHF
TRBJ1-5	TRBV6-2/TRBV6-3	.	.	TGTGCCAGCACTGCTAGGGGACAGCCCCAGCATTTT	CASTARGQPQHF
TRBJ2-2	TRBV7-9	.	TRBD2	TGTGCCAGCAGCTCGGGACTAGCGGGGACTTACACCAGGGAGCTGTTTTTT	CASSSGLAGTYTRELFF
TRBJ2-1	TRBV19	.	.	TGTGCCAGTAGGGTCGGAGTTTCGGATGAGCAGTTCTTC	CASRVGVSDEQFF
TRBJ2-1	TRBV5-1	many	TRBD2	TGCGCCAGCAGCTTGGGGGGACTAGCAAATGAGCAGTTCTTC	CASSLGGLANEQFF
TRBJ1-3	TRBV20-1	.	.	TGCAGTGCTACGGCGACCGCTGGAAACACCATATATTTT	CSATATAGNTIYF
TRBJ2-3	TRBV27	.	TRBD2	TGTGCCAGCTCGGGGGGGGGCGTTACGCAGTATTTT	CASSGGGVTQYF
TRBJ2-5	TRBV2	.	TRBD2	TGTGCCAGCAGTGAAGCCCTAGGCGGGGGGACCCAGTACTTC	CASSEALGGGTQYF
TRBJ2-2	TRBV9	.	TRBD1	TGTGCCAGCAGCCCCCGACCCGGGACAGCGACCCACACCGGGGAGCTGTTTTTT	CASSPRPGTATHTGELFF
TRBJ1-2	TRBV12-3/TRBV12-4	few	TRBD1	TGTGCCAGCAGTTCAACGACAGGGAACTATGGCTACACCTTC	CASSSTTGNYGYTF
TRBJ2-1	TRBV11-2	few	.	TGTGCCAGCAGCTACCGGGACCAACGCTACAATGAGCAGTTCTTC	CASSYRDQRYNEQFF